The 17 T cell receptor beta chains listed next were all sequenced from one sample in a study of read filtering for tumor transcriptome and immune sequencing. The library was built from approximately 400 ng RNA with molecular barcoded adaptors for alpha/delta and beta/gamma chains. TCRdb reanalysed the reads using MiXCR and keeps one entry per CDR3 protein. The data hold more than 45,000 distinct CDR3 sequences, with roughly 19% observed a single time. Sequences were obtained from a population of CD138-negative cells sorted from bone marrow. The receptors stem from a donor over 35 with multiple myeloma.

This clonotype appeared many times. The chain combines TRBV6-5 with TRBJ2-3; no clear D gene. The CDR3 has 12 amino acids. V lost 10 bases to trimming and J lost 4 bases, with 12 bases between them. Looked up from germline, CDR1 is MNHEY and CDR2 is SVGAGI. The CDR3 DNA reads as TGTGCCACCCGAGCGAGATCAGATACGCAGTATTTT. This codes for CATRARSDTQYF.

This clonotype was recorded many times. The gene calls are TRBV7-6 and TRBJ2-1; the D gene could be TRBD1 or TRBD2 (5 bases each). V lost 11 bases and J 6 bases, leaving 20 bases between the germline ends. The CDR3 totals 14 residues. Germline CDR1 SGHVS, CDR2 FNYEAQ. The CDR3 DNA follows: TGTGCCTGTGCGAGGGGTGTGGTCGGCAATGAGCAGTTCTTC. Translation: CACARGVVGNEQFF.

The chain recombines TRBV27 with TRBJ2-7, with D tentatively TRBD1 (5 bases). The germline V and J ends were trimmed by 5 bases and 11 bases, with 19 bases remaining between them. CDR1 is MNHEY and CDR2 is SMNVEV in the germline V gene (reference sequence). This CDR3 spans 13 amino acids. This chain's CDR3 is CASSQGPITRKYF. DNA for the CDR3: TGTGCCAGCAGTCAGGGCCCGATTACGAGGAAGTACTTC.

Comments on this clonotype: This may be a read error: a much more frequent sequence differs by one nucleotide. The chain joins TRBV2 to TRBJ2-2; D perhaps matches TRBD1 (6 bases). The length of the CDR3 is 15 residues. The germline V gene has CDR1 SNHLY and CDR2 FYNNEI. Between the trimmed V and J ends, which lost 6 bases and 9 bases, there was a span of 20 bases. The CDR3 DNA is TGTGCCAGCAGGGGAACAGGGATTCGTTCCCGGGAGCTGTTTTTT. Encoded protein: CASRGTGIRSRELFF. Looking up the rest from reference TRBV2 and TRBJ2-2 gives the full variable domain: EPEVTQTPSHQVTQMGQEVILRCVPISNHLYFYWYRQILGQKVEFLVSFYNNEISEKSEIFDDQFSVERPDGSNFTLKIRSTKLEDSAMYFCASRGTGIRSRELFFGEGSRLTVL.

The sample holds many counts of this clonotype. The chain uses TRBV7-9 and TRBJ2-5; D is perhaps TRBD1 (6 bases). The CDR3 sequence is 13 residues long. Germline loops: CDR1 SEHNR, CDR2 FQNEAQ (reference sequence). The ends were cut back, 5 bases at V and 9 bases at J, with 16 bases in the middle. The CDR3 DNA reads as TGTGCCAGCAGCGTCGGGTCCTCAGGGGCCCAGTACTTC. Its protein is CASSVGSSGAQYF.

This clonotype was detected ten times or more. In DNA, the CDR3 is TGCGCCAGCAGCTTGGTGGCGGGGGCGAACACTGAAGCTTTCTTT. Translated: CASSLVAGANTEAFF. V is TRBV5-1 and J is TRBJ1-1; a possible D gene is TRBD1 (6 bases). V lost 0 bases to trimming and J lost 1 base, with 10 bases between them. The CDR3 length is 15 residues. Germline CDR1 SGHRS, CDR2 YFSETQ.

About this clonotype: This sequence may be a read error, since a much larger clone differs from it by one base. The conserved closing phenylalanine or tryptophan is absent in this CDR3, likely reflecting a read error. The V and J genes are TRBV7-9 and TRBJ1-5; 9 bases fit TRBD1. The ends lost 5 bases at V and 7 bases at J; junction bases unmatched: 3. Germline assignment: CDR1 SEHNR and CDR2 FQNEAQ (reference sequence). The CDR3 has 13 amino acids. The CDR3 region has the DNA TGTGCCAGCAGCCAGACAGGGGGACAGCCCCAGCATCTT. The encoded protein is CASSQTGGQPQHL.

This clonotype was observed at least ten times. CDR3 sequence (DNA): TGCAGTGCTAGATGGGGAGTCCAAGAGACCCAGTACTTC. It yields the protein CSARWGVQETQYF. This chain connects TRBV20-1 to TRBJ2-5; TRBD2 is a possible D gene (5 bases). The CDR3 is made up of 13 amino acids. The germline V gene has CDR1 DFQATT and CDR2 SNEGSKA (reference sequence). V lost 2 bases and J 1 base, leaving 8 bases between the germline ends.

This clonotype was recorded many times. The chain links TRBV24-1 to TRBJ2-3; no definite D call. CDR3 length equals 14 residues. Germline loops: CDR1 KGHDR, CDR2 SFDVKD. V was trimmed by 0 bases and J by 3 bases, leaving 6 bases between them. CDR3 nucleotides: TGTGCCACCAGTGATTTGCAACGGACAGATACGCAGTATTTT. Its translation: CATSDLQRTDTQYF.

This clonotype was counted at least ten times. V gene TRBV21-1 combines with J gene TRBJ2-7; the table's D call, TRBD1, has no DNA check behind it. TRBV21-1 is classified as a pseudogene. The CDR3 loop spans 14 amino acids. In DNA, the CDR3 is TGTGCCAGCAGCAACAGGGACCGGGCCTACGAGCAGTACTTC. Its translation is CASSNRDRAYEQYF.

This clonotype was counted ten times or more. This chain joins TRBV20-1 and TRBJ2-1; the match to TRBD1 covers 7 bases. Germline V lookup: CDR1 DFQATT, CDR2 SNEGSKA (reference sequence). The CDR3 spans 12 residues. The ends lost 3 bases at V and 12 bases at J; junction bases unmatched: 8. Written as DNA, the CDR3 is TGCAGTGCTAGGGGAACAGGGGATTGGCAGTTCTTC. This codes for CSARGTGDWQFF.

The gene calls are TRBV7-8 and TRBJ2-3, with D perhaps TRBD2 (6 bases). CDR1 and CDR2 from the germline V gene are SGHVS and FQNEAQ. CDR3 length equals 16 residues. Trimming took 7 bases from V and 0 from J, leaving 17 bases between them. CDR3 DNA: TGTGCCAGCAACACGCGACTAGAACCTAGCACAGATACGCAGTATTTT. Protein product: CASNTRLEPSTDTQYF. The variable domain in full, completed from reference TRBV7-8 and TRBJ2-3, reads GAGVSQSPRYKVAKRGQDVALRCDPISGHVSLFWYQQALGQGPEFLTYFQNEAQLDKSGLPSDRFFAERPEGSVSTLKIQRTQQEDSAVYLCASNTRLEPSTDTQYFGPGTRLTVL.

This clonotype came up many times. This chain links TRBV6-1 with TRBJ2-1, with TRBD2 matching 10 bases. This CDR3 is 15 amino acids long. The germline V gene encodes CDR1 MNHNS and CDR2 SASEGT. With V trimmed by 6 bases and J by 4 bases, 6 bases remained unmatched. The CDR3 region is CASSRTSGTYNEQFF. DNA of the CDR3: TGTGCCAGCAGCCGTACTAGCGGGACATACAATGAGCAGTTCTTC.

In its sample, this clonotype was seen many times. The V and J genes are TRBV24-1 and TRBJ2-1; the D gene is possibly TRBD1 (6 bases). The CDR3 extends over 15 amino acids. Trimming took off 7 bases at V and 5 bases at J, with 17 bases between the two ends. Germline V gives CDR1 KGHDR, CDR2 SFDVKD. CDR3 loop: CATRSQGSGNNEQFF. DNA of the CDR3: TGTGCCACCAGATCACAGGGCTCGGGCAACAATGAGCAGTTCTTC.

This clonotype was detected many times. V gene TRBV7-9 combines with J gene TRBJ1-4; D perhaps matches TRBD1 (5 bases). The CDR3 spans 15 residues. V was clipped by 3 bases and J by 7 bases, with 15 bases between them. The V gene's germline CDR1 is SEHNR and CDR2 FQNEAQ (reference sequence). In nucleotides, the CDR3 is TGTGCCAGCAGCTTCGGAGTGACAGCCTCTGAAAAACTGTTTTTT. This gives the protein CASSFGVTASEKLFF.

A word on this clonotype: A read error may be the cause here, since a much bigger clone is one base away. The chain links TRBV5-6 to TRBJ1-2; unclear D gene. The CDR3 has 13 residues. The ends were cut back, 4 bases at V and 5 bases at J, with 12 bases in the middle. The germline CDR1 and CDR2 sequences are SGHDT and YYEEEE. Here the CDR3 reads CASSRDITYGYTF. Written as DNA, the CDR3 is TGTGCCAGCAGCCGTGACATCACTTATGGCTACACCTTC.

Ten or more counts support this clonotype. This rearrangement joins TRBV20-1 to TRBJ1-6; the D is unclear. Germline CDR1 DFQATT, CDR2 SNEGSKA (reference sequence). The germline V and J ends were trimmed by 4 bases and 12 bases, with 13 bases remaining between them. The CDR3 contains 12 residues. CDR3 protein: CSANPPGGPLHF. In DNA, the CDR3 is TGCAGTGCTAATCCCCCAGGAGGACCCCTCCACTTT.